The next 30 T cell receptor beta chains were all read from a single sample in a study of cytomegalovirus exposure and HLA in healthy donors. Clones were read by immunoSEQ multiplex PCR, and TCRdb kept only the in-frame ones, dropping some. The sample contains around 180,000 clones, more than 75% of which appear only once. The source material was PBMCs. The receptors shown here come from a woman aged 18-30 years in good health and CMV-seronegative.

The chain is built from TRBV6-7 and TRBJ2-5, with 10 bases lining up with TRBD2. TRBV6-7 is treated as an ORF (open reading frame) with a function not yet certain. The CDR3 consists of 16 residues. V dropped 2 bases and J dropped 0; count of bases not matched to a gene: 3. CDR3 protein: CASSYVGTSDQETQYF. CDR3 sequence (DNA): TGTGCCAGCAGTTACGTCGGGACTAGCGACCAAGAGACCCAGTACTTC.

The chain carries TRBV2 and TRBJ1-3; D call uncertain. The CDR3 is 16 residues long. V lost 2 bases and J lost 0, with 11 bases in between. CDR1 and CDR2 (germline): SNHLY, FYNNEI. CDR3 loop: CASSESGTRSGNTIYF. The CDR3 nucleotides are TGTGCCAGCAGTGAATCAGGCACCCGCTCTGGAAACACCATATATTTT.

This clone was observed a handful of times. CDR3 loop: CASSDTTGGNEQFF. The CDR3 DNA sequence: TGTGCCAGCAGTGATACCACAGGGGGCAATGAGCAGTTCTTC. The V and J genes are TRBV6-4 and TRBJ2-1; 8 bases are a match to TRBD1. After removal of 3 bases from V and 6 bases from J, the junction contained 4 bases not matched to a gene. There are 14 residues in the CDR3. The V gene's germline CDR1 is MRHNA and CDR2 SNTAGT.

J is TRBJ1-1 and V is TRBV5-1; 8 bases align to TRBD1. The length of the CDR3 is 15 residues. Germline V gene data show CDR1 as SGHRS and CDR2 as YFSETQ. V gave up 3 bases and J gave up 4 bases; unmatched junction bases: 8. The DNA of the CDR3 is TGCGCCAGCAGCTCTCAGGGGGCGCCGGGCACTGAAGCTTTCTTT. This encodes CASSSQGAPGTEAFF.

V usage is TRBV5-1 and J usage is TRBJ2-1; unclear D gene. The germline V and J ends were trimmed by 0 bases and 8 bases, with 12 bases remaining between them. Germline values: CDR1 SGHRS, CDR2 YFSETQ. CDR3 size: 14 residues. The CDR3 DNA reads TGCGCCAGCAGCTTGGTGGGCAGCACGGATGAGCAGTTCTTC. This sequence encodes CASSLVGSTDEQFF.

V usage is TRBV29-1 and J usage is TRBJ1-2; maybe TRBD1 (6 bases). Germline CDR1 reads SQVTM; CDR2 reads ANQGSEA. Trimming took off 7 bases at V and 13 bases at J, with 22 bases between the two ends. The CDR3 covers 12 residues. DNA of the CDR3: TGCAGCGGGCGGCGATCCGGGACATCGCCCACCTTC. This translates into CSGRRSGTSPTF.

The chain links TRBV7-9 to TRBJ2-7; 9 bases fit TRBD2. The junction had 9 bases not matched to a gene; V was cut back by 5 bases and J by 4 bases. Germline CDR1 is SEHNR and CDR2 is FQNEAQ (reference sequence). The CDR3 covers 15 residues. CDR3 sequence (DNA): TGTGCCAGCAGCATAGGGACTAGCCCAACATACGAGCAGTACTTC. It translates to CASSIGTSPTYEQYF.

The chain combines TRBV6-5 with TRBJ1-2; 7 bases line up with TRBD1. Germline V CDR1 and CDR2: MNHEY, SVGAGI. Trimming took 7 bases from V and 3 from J; bases not matched to a gene: 5. This CDR3 is 13 amino acids long. CDR3 amino acids: CASNLQGDYGYTF. CDR3 DNA: TGTGCCAGCAATCTGCAGGGGGACTATGGCTACACCTTC.

The V and J genes are TRBV5-1 and TRBJ2-5, with 7 positions matching TRBD1. Germline V gives CDR1 SGHRS, CDR2 YFSETQ. The J segment lost 5 bases and the V segment lost 4 bases, leaving 8 bases of the junction unmatched. The CDR3 spans 14 residues. The CDR3 protein is CASSPGQEGETQYF. CDR3 DNA: TGCGCCAGCAGCCCCGGACAGGAAGGGGAGACCCAGTACTTC. Based on the CDR3 plus reference TRBV5-1 and TRBJ2-5, the full variable domain is KAGVTQTPRYLIKTRGQQVTLSCSPISGHRSVSWYQQTPGQGLQFLFEYFSETQRNKGNFPGRFSGRQFSNSRSEMNVSTLELGDSALYLCASSPGQEGETQYFGPGTRLLVL.

V usage is TRBV5-1 and J usage is TRBJ1-4, with D tentatively TRBD1 (6 bases). Deletions cut 4 bases from V and 0 bases from J, with 13 bases between. This CDR3 is built from 16 residues. Germline assignment: CDR1 SGHRS and CDR2 YFSETQ. The CDR3 nucleotides read TGCGCCAGCAGCACAGGGACGGTTGCAACTAATGAAAAACTGTTTTTT. Its protein product is CASSTGTVATNEKLFF.

This chain links TRBV27 with TRBJ2-7; D might be TRBD2 (5 bases). The ends were cut back, 2 bases at V and 0 bases at J, with 8 bases in the middle. Germline V CDR1 and CDR2: MNHEY, SMNVEV (reference sequence). The CDR3 extends over 14 amino acids. The CDR3 here is CASSLAGPSYEQYF. For the CDR3, the DNA is TGTGCCAGCAGTTTAGCGGGTCCCTCCTACGAGCAGTACTTC.

The chain uses TRBV18 and TRBJ2-5; TRBD1 agrees at 12 bases. V shed 3 bases and J 4 bases; nucleotides not matched to a gene: 9. The CDR3 length is 17 residues. CDR1 and CDR2 from the germline V gene are KGHSH and LQKENI. CDR3 DNA sequence: TGTGCCAGCTCACCCCGTGGGGGACAGGGGGCGCGAGAGACCCAGTACTTC. Translation: CASSPRGGQGARETQYF.

The chain has TRBV6-5 and TRBJ2-7, with a tentative D call TRBD2 (6 bases). The CDR3 is 15 amino acids. Germline-derived CDR1 and CDR2 are MNHEY and SVGAGI. Between the trimmed V and J ends, which lost 6 bases and 1 base, there was a span of 16 bases. The CDR3 nucleotides are TGTGCCAGCAGGGCCACCGGGAGCACTTCCTACGAGCAGTACTTC. Amino acid sequence: CASRATGSTSYEQYF.

Only a few counts were recorded for this clone. This chain uses TRBV10-1 with TRBJ1-1; possibly TRBD1 for D (6 bases). The CDR3 length is 14 residues. Trimming cost V 2 bases and J 3 bases, with 10 bases left between them. Germline V lookup: CDR1 WNHNN, CDR2 SYGVQD (reference sequence). The CDR3 loop reads CASSETGSYTEAFF. The CDR3 DNA follows: TGCGCCAGCAGTGAGACAGGGTCGTACACTGAAGCTTTCTTT.

V is TRBV7-9 and J is TRBJ2-1; 7 bases align to TRBD1. The V and J ends lost 3 bases and 8 bases, in that order; junction bases with no gene match: 10. Germline V CDR1 and CDR2: SEHNR, FQNEAQ (reference sequence). CDR3 size: 15 residues. CDR3 in DNA: TGTGCCAGCAGCTTTACAGGGGAAACTTCGGATGAGCAGTTCTTC. It encodes CASSFTGETSDEQFF. Full variable domain (outside the CDR3, taken from reference TRBV7-9 and TRBJ2-1): DTGVSQNPRHKITKRGQNVTFRCDPISEHNRLYWYRQTLGQGPEFLTYFQNEAQLEKSRLLSDRFSAERPKGSFSTLEIQRTEQGDSAMYLCASSFTGETSDEQFFGPGTRLTVL.

The chain joins TRBV7-3 to TRBJ1-6; 9 bases are a match to TRBD1. The length of the CDR3 is 17 residues. CDR1 SGHTA and CDR2 FQGTGA come from the germline V gene. V shed 5 bases, J shed 7 bases, and the junction held 12 bases outside the gene matches. In nucleotides, the CDR3 is TGTGCCAGCAGCAAGACAGGGGGACGAAAAGGAAATTCACCCCTCCACTTT. Translated: CASSKTGGRKGNSPLHF.

The CDR3 spells CSVEDIYPTAVDGYTF. The CDR3, as DNA: TGCAGCGTTGAAGATATCTATCCAACGGCGGTAGATGGCTACACCTTC. The chain joins TRBV29-1 to TRBJ1-2; D call uncertain. The CDR3 runs 16 residues. V was clipped by 0 bases and J by 6 bases, with 20 bases between them. Germline V gene data show CDR1 as SQVTM and CDR2 as ANQGSEA.

The chain joins TRBV2 to TRBJ1-3; D is unclear. This CDR3 is built from 16 residues. Germline CDR1 is SNHLY and CDR2 is FYNNEI. Trimming took 1 base from V and 0 from J, leaving 10 bases between them. DNA for the CDR3: TGTGCCAGCAGTGAAGAGTTCGGGATCTCTGGAAACACCATATATTTT. It specifies CASSEEFGISGNTIYF.

This clone was seen only a few times. The gene calls are TRBV7-8 and TRBJ1-4; 8 bases fit TRBD1. CDR1 SGHVS and CDR2 FQNEAQ come from the germline V gene. CDR3 length: 13 residues. The trim removed 7 bases at V and 6 bases at J, leaving 4 bases unmatched. In nucleotides, the CDR3 is TGTGCCAGCACGGACAGGGTGGATGAAAAACTGTTTTTT. Protein product: CASTDRVDEKLFF.

The chain joins TRBV5-3 to TRBJ1-5; a possible D gene is TRBD1 (5 bases). TRBV5-3 is an ORF, and what it does is uncertain. V was pared by 8 bases and J by 4 bases, with 16 bases between. The length of the CDR3 is 14 residues. CDR3 DNA sequence: TGTGCCAGCAGCCCTTCGGGGGAGAATCAGCCCCAGCATTTT. It is translated as CASSPSGENQPQHF.

This clone has just one count. This chain uses TRBV2 with TRBJ2-5; no clear D. The CDR3 length is 12 residues. In germline, CDR1 is SNHLY, CDR2 FYNNEI. With 4 bases removed from V and 5 bases from J, the gap between germline ends came to 8 bases. CDR3 region: CASSGPEETQYF. In DNA form, the CDR3 reads TGTGCCAGCAGTGGGCCGGAGGAGACCCAGTACTTC.

The chain carries TRBV7-2 and TRBJ1-2; 7 bases line up with TRBD1. This CDR3 has 18 residues. J was trimmed by 1 base and V by 4 bases; bases with no gene match: 15. Germline V lookup: CDR1 SGHTA, CDR2 FQGNSA. The CDR3 protein is CASSSFRRQGELNYGYTF. The CDR3 nucleotides are TGTGCCAGCAGCTCTTTCCGTCGACAGGGAGAGCTTAACTATGGCTACACCTTC. Using reference TRBV7-2 and TRBJ1-2 for the parts outside the CDR3, the full variable domain is GAGVSQSPSNKVTEKGKDVELRCDPISGHTALYWYRQSLGQGLEFLIYFQGNSAPDKSGLPSDRFSAERTGGSVSTLTIQRTQQEDSAVYLCASSSFRRQGELNYGYTFGSGTRLTVV.

V gene TRBV30 combines with J gene TRBJ2-1, with 8 positions matching TRBD1. V lost 1 base to trimming and J lost 2 bases; unmatched junction nucleotides: 4. The CDR3 runs to 15 residues. Germline CDR1 and CDR2: GTSNPN and SVGIG (reference sequence). The CDR3 loop reads CAWSDGDRTYNEQFF. CDR3 bases: TGTGCCTGGAGTGATGGGGACAGGACCTACAATGAGCAGTTCTTC.

The chain links TRBV6-4 to TRBJ1-2; 9 bases match TRBD1. V was clipped by 5 bases and J by 6 bases; unmatched bases: 16. This CDR3 region has 17 residues. Germline-derived CDR1 and CDR2 are MRHNA and SNTAGT. CDR3 coding DNA: TGTGCCAGCAGTTTTTCGGGACAGGGAGCCAACCGAGATGGCTACACCTTC. It encodes CASSFSGQGANRDGYTF.

The gene calls are TRBV19 and TRBJ2-1; 8 nucleotides match TRBD2. J was trimmed by 0 bases and V by 3 bases; bases with no gene match: 1. The CDR3 has 15 amino acids. The germline V gene has CDR1 LNHDA and CDR2 SQIVND (reference sequence). The CDR3 nucleotides read TGTGCCAGTAGTATTAGCGGGAACTCCTACAATGAGCAGTTCTTC. This gives the protein CASSISGNSYNEQFF.

The chain has TRBV28 and TRBJ2-4; the match to TRBD1 covers 9 bases. CDR3 length: 16 residues. In germline, CDR1 is MDHEN, CDR2 SYDVKM. V dropped 8 bases and J dropped 0; count of bases not matched to a gene: 8. The CDR3 coding sequence is TGTGCCAGCCCCTCCGGACAGGGGCTAGCCAAAAACATTCAGTACTTC. This translates into CASPSGQGLAKNIQYF. The complete variable domain, with remaining parts taken from reference TRBV28 and TRBJ2-4, reads DVKVTQSSRYLVKRTGEKVFLECVQDMDHENMFWYRQDPGLGLRLIYFSYDVKMKEKGDIPEGYSVSREKKERFSLILESASTNQTSMYLCASPSGQGLAKNIQYFGAGTRLSVL.

This sequence joins TRBV10-3 and TRBJ1-5; 10 bases line up with TRBD1. The length of the CDR3 is 15 residues. In germline, CDR1 is ENHRY, CDR2 SYGVKD. The junction had 7 bases not matched to a gene; V was cut back by 7 bases and J by 4 bases. The CDR3 nucleotides are TGTGCCATCAATGCCGGGACAGGGGTGAATCAGCCCCAGCATTTT. Protein product: CAINAGTGVNQPQHF.

The chain joins TRBV11-2 to TRBJ2-5; 14 bases are shared with TRBD2. This CDR3 has 18 residues. Germline loops: CDR1 SGHAT, CDR2 FQNNGV. V trimming: 0 bases; J trimming: 8 bases; junction bases outside the gene matches: 11. CDR3 bases: TGTGCCAGCAGCTTAGAGGGGGGACTAGCGGGAGTCTGGGTTACCCAGTACTTC. Translation: CASSLEGGLAGVWVTQYF. The whole variable domain, remainder taken from reference TRBV11-2 and TRBJ2-5, is EAGVAQSPRYKIIEKRQSVAFWCNPISGHATLYWYQQILGQGPKLLIQFQNNGVVDDSQLPKDRFSAERLKGVDSTLKIQPAKLEDSAVYLCASSLEGGLAGVWVTQYFGPGTRLLVL.

The rearrangement uses TRBV9 and TRBJ1-1, with D perhaps TRBD1 (5 bases). Germline V lookup: CDR1 SGDLS, CDR2 YYNGEE. This CDR3 comprises 16 residues. V lost 0 bases and J 0 bases, leaving 12 bases between the germline ends. CDR3 sequence (DNA): TGTGCCAGCAGCGTAGTAACAGGCCCTATGAACACTGAAGCTTTCTTT. It codes for CASSVVTGPMNTEAFF. The full variable domain, completed using reference TRBV9 and TRBJ1-1, is DSGVTQTPKHLITATGQRVTLRCSPRSGDLSVYWYQQSLDQGLQFLIQYYNGEERAKGNILERFSAQQFPDLHSELNLSSLELGDSALYFCASSVVTGPMNTEAFFGQGTRLTVV.

This clone has a handful of counts. The rearrangement links TRBV5-1 to TRBJ1-2; TRBD1 aligns across 8 bases. After removal of 0 bases from V and 0 bases from J, the junction contained 1 base not matched to a gene. Germline V gene lookup returns CDR1 SGHRS and CDR2 YFSETQ. This CDR3 is built from 15 residues. Here the CDR3 reads CASSLGQGTNYGYTF. CDR3 coding DNA: TGCGCCAGCAGCTTGGGACAGGGGACTAACTATGGCTACACCTTC.